Listed below are T cell receptor beta chains from one sample, sequenced in a study of blood T cell repertoires in COVID-19. Method: immunoSEQ multiplex PCR; TCRdb's copy keeps in-frame clones and lacks some. The sample carries roughly 110,000 clones, around 80% recorded once. The sequenced material came from peripheral blood. The receptors stem from a woman in her fifties or sixties with acute or convalescent COVID-19. Each CDR3 is given with its conserved first and last residue. A D gene is named only where the DNA matches it firmly. Clone size is shown for a subset of rows, as once, few, many or a class of expanded clone.

>NA|TRBV21-1|TRBJ1-5|NA
CASSKDPGSNQPQHF
TGTGCCAGCAGCAAAGACCCCGGTAGCAATCAGCCCCAGCATTTT
>TRBD2|TRBV5-1|TRBJ2-3|NA
CASSLGQRGGLDTQYF
TGCGCCAGCAGCTTGGGTCAGCGGGGGGGCCTAGATACGCAGTATTTT
>TRBD2|TRBV7-9|TRBJ2-7|NA
CASSSSWEGAYEQYF
TGTGCCAGCAGCTCTTCTTGGGAGGGTGCCTACGAGCAGTACTTC
>NA|TRBV5-1|TRBJ2-2|once
CASSLEGSAELFF
TGCGCCAGCAGCTTGGAGGGGTCGGCGGAGCTGTTTTTT
>TRBD1|TRBV12-5|TRBJ1-6|NA
CASGLGGQDNSPLHF
TGTGCTAGTGGTTTGGGAGGACAGGATAATTCACCCCTCCACTTT
>NA|TRBV6-4|TRBJ1-5|NA
CAIRSGSQPQHF
TGTGCCATCCGGTCGGGTAGCCAGCCCCAGCATTTT
>TRBD1|TRBV4-1|TRBJ2-2|NA
CASSQRTGVNTGELFF
TGCGCCAGCAGCCAGAGGACAGGGGTGAACACCGGGGAGCTGTTTTTT
>NA|TRBV2|TRBJ1-2|NA
CASSLTVFTNYGYTF
TGTGCCAGCAGTTTGACAGTCTTCACGAACTATGGCTACACCTTC
>NA|TRBV10-3|TRBJ2-6|NA
CAITRGTSSGANVLTF
TGTGCCATCACCCGTGGTACCAGCTCTGGGGCCAACGTCCTGACTTTC
>NA|TRBV28|TRBJ1-2|few
CASTPPGFYGYTF
TGTGCCAGCACCCCCCCGGGGTTTTATGGCTACACCTTC
>TRBD2|TRBV3-1/TRBV3-2|TRBJ2-5|NA
CASSQVGTSGYETQYF
TGTGCCAGCAGCCAAGTCGGGACTAGCGGGTACGAGACCCAGTACTTC
>NA|TRBV19|TRBJ1-5|NA
CASSRGGMNSNQPQHF
TGTGCCAGTAGTCGGGGGGGGATGAATAGCAATCAGCCCCAGCATTTT
>NA|TRBV29-1|TRBJ2-7|NA
CSVELTGYEQYF
TGCAGCGTTGAATTGACTGGCTACGAGCAGTACTTC
>NA|TRBV9|TRBJ1-4|once
CASSVSGHVNEKLFF
TGTGCCAGCAGCGTCTCGGGACACGTTAATGAAAAACTGTTTTTT